This entry features one T cell receptor (beta chain) sequence. The sample originates from a study of T cells and copy number aberrations in small-cell lung cancer. From germline, CDR1 is MGHDK and CDR2 SYGVNS. The V end was cut by 3 bases, the J end by 8 bases, with 13 bases between. CDR3 length equals 13 residues. Produced via immunoSEQ multiplex PCR; TCRdb's table is partial and in-frame only. The data hold a few thousand clones, with around 86% observed a single time. This clonotype was obtained from a man aged 40-55 years with small cell lung cancer. This chain joins TRBV25-1 and TRBJ1-2; the D gene is possibly TRBD1 (6 bases). Source material: normal tissue next to the tumor. The CDR3 nucleotides read TGTGCCAGCAGTGAGGGGGGGGCGAGGGGCTACACCTTC. Encoded protein: CASSEGGARGYTF.